This T cell receptor beta chain was documented in a study of T-cell memory formation after mild COVID-19. Study findings and constraints: SARS-CoV-2 specificity of second-wave clones peaking day 37 was unconfirmed. Pre-infection memory already had some responding clones, implying cross-reactive memory joined.

A remark on this clonotype: Its cognate antigen is unknown.

Barcoded TCR alpha and TCR beta cDNA libraries with UMIs came from 5'RACE using constant-segment primers. MiXCR, run by TCRdb on the 5' RACE reads, gives a single entry per CDR3 protein. The profile covers about 440,000 distinct CDR3 sequences, with around 19% appearing a single time and around 8% taken by the ten largest. The CDR3 has 15 amino acids. Looked up from germline, CDR1 is SGHNT and CDR2 is YENEEA. V dropped 5 bases and J dropped 0 bases, with 11 bases sitting between them. The sequencing sample was made of PBMCs or a T cell subset sorted from them (not recorded which). The origin of this receptor is an adult woman who had mild COVID-19 (a few samples of this study predate the infection). Cell type and time point are not known. The chain uses TRBV11-3 and TRBJ2-1, with D hard to call. CDR3 region: CASSPRSNSYNEQFF. DNA for the CDR3: TGTGCCAGCAGCCCTCGGTCTAACTCCTACAATGAGCAGTTCTTC.